The 7 T cell receptor beta chains below come from one sample, sequenced in a study of blood T cell repertoires in COVID-19. Profiling relied on immunoSEQ multiplex PCR, and the TCRdb table lists in-frame clones only, not all of them. The sample contains about 130,000 clones, about four fifths of which appear only once. Material for sequencing was peripheral blood. The receptors come from a man aged 55 to 69 with acute or convalescent COVID-19.

This clone appeared a few times. The J gene is TRBJ2-1, the V gene TRBV29-1, with TRBD2 matching over 8 bases. CDR3 length: 13 amino acids. The germline V gene encodes CDR1 SQVTM and CDR2 ANQGSEA. J lost 4 bases, V lost 8 bases, and 7 bases had no gene match. This chain's CDR3 is CSLRGGDYNEQFF. In DNA, the CDR3 is TGCAGCCTCCGGGGGGGTGATTACAATGAGCAGTTCTTC.

The chain couples TRBV11-2 to TRBJ2-5; 12 nucleotides agree with TRBD2. The ends lost 5 bases at V and 5 bases at J; junction bases unmatched: 18. The CDR3 is 19 residues long. The germline V gene has CDR1 SGHAT and CDR2 FQNNGV. The CDR3 loop reads CASSPLGLAGPSKGETQYF. DNA for the CDR3: TGTGCCAGCAGCCCGCTCGGACTAGCGGGACCTTCGAAGGGGGAGACCCAGTACTTC.

The chain has TRBV3-1 (or the pseudogene TRBV3-2) and TRBJ1-5; D gene uncertain. This CDR3 is 14 amino acids long. Trimming pared 1 base from V and 5 bases from J, leaving 9 bases between. Germline CDR1 reads LGHDT; CDR2 reads YNNKEL (reference sequence). CDR3 amino acids: CASSQGQVHQPQHF. The DNA for the CDR3 is TGTGCCAGCAGCCAAGGGCAGGTCCATCAGCCCCAGCATTTT.

The chain is built from TRBV3-1 (or the pseudogene TRBV3-2) and TRBJ2-5; 7 nucleotides align to TRBD1. The length of the CDR3 is 13 residues. Germline assignment: CDR1 LGHDT and CDR2 YNNKEL (reference sequence). J lost 3 bases, V lost 4 bases, and 2 bases had no gene match. The CDR3 sequence is CASSLGQEETQYF. The CDR3 region has the DNA TGTGCCAGCAGCCTTGGACAGGAAGAGACCCAGTACTTC.

This chain's CDR3 is CASSAGHSNTEAFF. The CDR3 nucleotides are TGTGCCAGCAGCGCCGGACATTCGAACACTGAAGCTTTCTTT. The genes are TRBV9 and TRBJ1-1, with D tentatively TRBD1 (5 bases). The CDR3 length is 14 residues. Germline V lookup: CDR1 SGDLS, CDR2 YYNGEE. V lost 3 bases to trimming and J lost 1 base, with 10 bases between them.

V gene TRBV19 combines with J gene TRBJ1-2, with D tentatively TRBD1 (6 bases). V lost 6 bases and J lost 4, with 12 bases in between. Germline lookup yields CDR1 LNHDA and CDR2 SQIVND (reference sequence). The CDR3 runs to 13 residues. CDR3 nucleotide sequence: TGTGCCAGTAGAAGCGACAGGTCCTATGGCTACACCTTC. It yields the protein CASRSDRSYGYTF.

This chain uses TRBV11-3 with TRBJ1-5; 7 bases are a match to TRBD1. CDR1 SGHNT and CDR2 YENEEA come from the germline V gene. V was pared by 1 base and J by 4 bases, with 4 bases of the junction left unmatched. The CDR3 extends over 15 amino acids. The CDR3 region has the DNA TGTGCCAGCAGCTTAGGCCCACAGGGGAATCAGCCCCAGCATTTT. This sequence encodes CASSLGPQGNQPQHF.